A single sample gave rise to the 28 T cell receptor beta chains below, sequenced in a study of graft-versus-host responses after intestinal transplantation. Their cognate antigens are unknown. Profiled with immunoSEQ multiplex PCR; TCRdb holds only in-frame clones, not every one. The data hold tens of thousands of clones, with 90% observed a single time. The material sequenced was unstimulated CD8+ T cells sorted from spleen or lymph node cells, taken before intestinal transplant. These receptors came from a human donor who received an intestinal transplant.

This sequence joins TRBV19 and TRBJ1-1, with 10 bases aligning to TRBD1. The CDR3 runs to 15 residues. The germline V gene has CDR1 LNHDA and CDR2 SQIVND (reference sequence). V lost 3 bases to trimming and J lost 3 bases; unmatched junction nucleotides: 4. The CDR3 loop is CASSIGTGVYTEAFF. DNA of the CDR3: TGTGCCAGTAGTATCGGGACAGGGGTATACACTGAAGCTTTCTTT.

As to this clone: The DNA is left out, because the CDR3 cannot be placed on it with certainty; the CDR3 is given as TCRdb lists it. The chain uses TRBV5-1 and TRBJ2-3; the D call in the table, TRBD1, was not verified against the DNA. Germline V CDR1 and CDR2: SGHRS, YFSETQ. The CDR3 is 16 amino acids long, termini counted. CDR3 loop: CASSFGNGQATDTQYF.

V and J are TRBV5-1 and TRBJ1-6, with TRBD1 matching over 7 bases. The ends lost 3 bases at V and 10 bases at J; junction bases unmatched: 4. Looked up from germline, CDR1 is SGHRS and CDR2 is YFSETQ. This CDR3 comprises 13 residues. The CDR3 reads CASSSTGESPLHF. The DNA for the CDR3 is TGCGCCAGCAGCTCCACAGGGGAATCACCCCTCCACTTT.

This chain connects TRBV7-9 to TRBJ2-1, with D possibly TRBD2 on 6 matching bases. The V gene's germline CDR1 is SEHNR and CDR2 FQNEAQ (reference sequence). The CDR3 is made up of 17 amino acids. V lost 2 bases, J lost 0 bases, and 14 bases lay in between. CDR3 amino acids: CASSLQRLVDSYNEQFF. In DNA form, the CDR3 reads TGTGCCAGCAGCTTACAGCGACTAGTCGACTCCTACAATGAGCAGTTCTTC.

The chain has TRBV6-1 and TRBJ2-7, with D possibly matching TRBD2 (6 bases). Deletions cut 2 bases from V and 4 bases from J, with 12 bases between. Germline V gives CDR1 MNHNS, CDR2 SASEGT. The length of the CDR3 is 14 residues. The CDR3 DNA reads as TGTGCCAGCAGTGAATGGCTAGCGCCGTACGAGCAGTACTTC. As protein: CASSEWLAPYEQYF.

The chain combines TRBV19 with TRBJ1-1, with no clear D. Germline assignment: CDR1 LNHDA and CDR2 SQIVND (reference sequence). Trimming took 7 bases from V and 2 from J, leaving 5 bases between them. The CDR3 totals 11 residues. CDR3 bases: TGTGCCAGTACCCATAACACTGAAGCTTTCTTT. Residues: CASTHNTEAFF.

The J gene is TRBJ2-5, the V gene TRBV2, with TRBD2 as a possible D gene (6 bases). The V and J ends lost 11 bases and 2 bases respectively, with 15 bases between them. Germline values: CDR1 SNHLY, CDR2 FYNNEI. The CDR3 has 13 residues. CDR3 sequence: CAARDGGQETQYF. The CDR3 DNA follows: TGTGCCGCCCGGGATGGAGGGCAAGAGACCCAGTACTTC.

This chain connects TRBV21-1 to TRBJ1-5. TRBV21-1 is designated a pseudogene. The CDR3 is 15 amino acids. The CDR3 here is CASSKGRDSNQPQHF. The CDR3 DNA reads as TGTGCCAGCAGCAAAGGACGGGATAGCAATCAGCCCCAGCATTTT.

The chain joins TRBV5-6 to TRBJ2-3, with 7 bases fitting TRBD2. V gave up 7 bases and J gave up 0 bases; unmatched junction bases: 11. Germline assignment: CDR1 SGHDT and CDR2 YYEEEE. CDR3 length: 16 residues. CDR3 nucleotides: TGTGCCAGCGACGGGGCAGCGGGGCTTAGCACAGATACGCAGTATTTT. Its translation: CASDGAAGLSTDTQYF. Supplemented by reference TRBV5-6 and TRBJ2-3, the full variable domain reads DAGVTQSPTHLIKTRGQQVTLRCSPKSGHDTVSWYQQALGQGPQFIFQYYEEEERQRGNFPDRFSGHQFPNYSSELNVNALLLGDSALYLCASDGAAGLSTDTQYFGPGTRLTVL.

The chain recombines TRBV9 with TRBJ1-2; no clear D. In germline, CDR1 is SGDLS, CDR2 YYNGEE. The ends were cut back, 4 bases at V and 8 bases at J, with 15 bases in the middle. The CDR3 has 13 residues. Here the CDR3 DNA reads TGTGCCAGCAGCCCGAGCCCGACGGGGGGCTACACCTTC. Protein sequence: CASSPSPTGGYTF.

This clone showed up just a few times. This chain connects TRBV27 to TRBJ2-5; D unresolved. CDR3 length equals 13 residues. The V end lost 3 bases, the J end lost 5 bases, and 10 bases lay between the germline ends. Germline CDR1 is MNHEY and CDR2 is SMNVEV (reference sequence). CDR3 loop: CASSLGHLETQYF. CDR3 DNA sequence: TGTGCCAGCAGTTTGGGCCACTTGGAGACCCAGTACTTC.

The rearrangement joins TRBV6-1 to TRBJ2-3; 11 positions match TRBD2. With V trimmed by 3 bases and J by 6 bases, 17 bases remained unmatched. The CDR3 is made up of 19 amino acids. Germline loops: CDR1 MNHNS, CDR2 SASEGT. CDR3 sequence reads: CASSDIEPYLAGGLDTQYF. The CDR3 DNA sequence: TGTGCCAGCAGTGATATCGAACCTTATTTAGCGGGGGGGCTGGATACGCAGTATTTT.

The rearrangement uses TRBV6-5 and TRBJ1-1; D gene ambiguous. The CDR3 is 14 amino acids. V was trimmed by 0 bases and J by 2 bases, leaving 7 bases between them. CDR1 and CDR2 from the germline V gene are MNHEY and SVGAGI. CDR3 protein: CASSYSAVNTEAFF. In nucleotides, the CDR3 is TGTGCCAGCAGTTACTCCGCAGTCAACACTGAAGCTTTCTTT.

The CDR3 DNA follows: TGTGCCAGCAGCCCCGGGGGGGACCCCTACGAGCAGTACTTC. Translating gives CASSPGGDPYEQYF. The rearrangement links TRBV9 to TRBJ2-7; 8 nucleotides match TRBD2. CDR3 size: 14 residues. After removal of 4 bases from V and 2 bases from J, the junction contained 5 bases not matched to a gene. The germline CDR1 and CDR2 sequences are SGDLS and YYNGEE. The full variable domain, completed using reference TRBV9 and TRBJ2-7, is DSGVTQTPKHLITATGQRVTLRCSPRSGDLSVYWYQQSLDQGLQFLIQYYNGEERAKGNILERFSAQQFPDLHSELNLSSLELGDSALYFCASSPGGDPYEQYFGPGTRLTVT.

The chain carries TRBV2 and TRBJ1-2; D might be TRBD1 (5 bases). This CDR3 has 12 amino acids. The germline V gene encodes CDR1 SNHLY and CDR2 FYNNEI. The V end was cut by 6 bases, the J end by 8 bases, with 13 bases between. The CDR3 DNA is TGTGCCAGCAGGCCGCAGGGTGGCGGCTACACCTTC. Translating it yields CASRPQGGGYTF.

About this clone: A junction end diverges from the germline sequence, so it may reflect a read error. This chain joins TRBV11-2 and TRBJ2-5; 8 bases fit TRBD2. Germline V gives CDR1 SGHAT, CDR2 FQNNGV. This CDR3 has 15 amino acids. CDR3 in DNA: TGTGCCAGCAGCTTATGGTTAGCGGGGTCTGAGACCCGGTACTTC. Translated, it gives CASSLWLAGSETRYF.

The chain couples TRBV11-2 to TRBJ2-1, with 7 nucleotides matching TRBD1. Germline loops: CDR1 SGHAT, CDR2 FQNNGV. This CDR3 has 15 residues. Germline trimming cut 7 bases from V and 5 bases from J; bases unmatched to any gene: 11. CDR3 bases: TGTGCCAGCAATGGGGCCGGGACAGATAACAATGAGCAGTTCTTC. The encoded protein is CASNGAGTDNNEQFF.

This sequence joins TRBV11-2 and TRBJ2-7; D is unclear. Between the trimmed V and J ends, which lost 0 bases and 0 bases, there was a span of 6 bases. The CDR3 has 14 residues. Germline V gives CDR1 SGHAT, CDR2 FQNNGV. The CDR3 DNA sequence: TGTGCCAGCAGCTTAGATTACGGCTCCTACGAGCAGTACTTC. Encoded protein: CASSLDYGSYEQYF. Combining the CDR3 with reference TRBV11-2 and TRBJ2-7 gives the whole variable domain EAGVAQSPRYKIIEKRQSVAFWCNPISGHATLYWYQQILGQGPKLLIQFQNNGVVDDSQLPKDRFSAERLKGVDSTLKIQPAKLEDSAVYLCASSLDYGSYEQYFGPGTRLTVT.

The V and J genes are TRBV10-3 and TRBJ2-7; D is perhaps TRBD1 (6 bases). The CDR3 runs 16 residues. V lost 4 bases, J lost 1 base, and 17 bases lay in between. In germline, CDR1 is ENHRY, CDR2 SYGVKD. The CDR3 protein is CAISAILQGHSYEQYF. DNA of the CDR3: TGTGCCATCAGTGCAATACTACAGGGACATTCCTACGAGCAGTACTTC.

The rearrangement uses TRBV19 and TRBJ1-5; TRBD1 matches 7 bases. Germline V gene lookup returns CDR1 LNHDA and CDR2 SQIVND (reference sequence). This CDR3 has 14 residues. The trim removed 4 bases at V and 4 bases at J, leaving 4 bases unmatched. The CDR3 is CASSTLTGNQPQHF. In DNA form, the CDR3 reads TGTGCCAGTAGTACCCTGACAGGGAATCAGCCCCAGCATTTT.

This clone was detected only a few times. The CDR3 protein is CASSYWGQSNEKLFF. The CDR3 bases are TGTGCCAGCAGTTACTGGGGACAGAGTAATGAAAAACTGTTTTTT. The J gene is TRBJ1-4, the V gene TRBV6-5, with 7 bases lining up with TRBD1. Germline V CDR1 and CDR2: MNHEY, SVGAGI. The CDR3 length is 15 residues. Losses at the gene ends were 1 base for V and 4 bases for J; bases not matched to a gene: 3.

Of note for this clone: The sample contains more than one DNA sequence encoding this CDR3. The CDR3 region has the DNA TGTGCCAGCAGCGGTCCCGGGACAGCTTACCAAGAGACCCAGTACTTC. This translates into CASSGPGTAYQETQYF. The chain recombines TRBV7-8 with TRBJ2-5, with 7 bases aligning to TRBD1. Germline V gives CDR1 SGHVS, CDR2 FQNEAQ. The CDR3 spans 16 residues. V was pared by 5 bases and J by 0 bases, with 9 bases of the junction left unmatched.

The chain is built from TRBV5-5 and TRBJ1-1, with TRBD1 as a possible D gene (6 bases). The germline V and J ends were trimmed by 4 bases and 3 bases, with 13 bases remaining between them. This CDR3 region has 14 residues. In germline, CDR1 is SGHKS, CDR2 YYEKEE (reference sequence). The CDR3 DNA reads as TGTGCCAGCAGCCCCGACAGGCCCGACACTGAAGCTTTCTTT. This encodes CASSPDRPDTEAFF.

V gene TRBV5-8 combines with J gene TRBJ2-7; the D is unclear. Germline V gene lookup returns CDR1 SGHTS and CDR2 YDEGEE. This CDR3 region has 14 residues. Trimming took off 4 bases at V and 5 bases at J, with 16 bases between the two ends. CDR3 sequence reads: CASSDVTSSNEQYF. CDR3 DNA sequence: TGTGCCAGCAGCGATGTGACAAGTTCAAACGAGCAGTACTTC.

The chain carries TRBV7-6 and TRBJ2-5, with 7 bases identical to TRBD1. Trimming removed 5 bases from V and 1 base from J; junction bases left unmatched: 10. This CDR3 comprises 16 residues. Germline assignment: CDR1 SGHVS and CDR2 FNYEAQ. The DNA for the CDR3 is TGTGCCAGCAGCCCATACGGGGACAGACGCCAAGAGACCCAGTACTTC. Amino acids: CASSPYGDRRQETQYF.

V gene TRBV2 combines with J gene TRBJ1-3; a possible D gene is TRBD1 (5 bases). The germline V gene has CDR1 SNHLY and CDR2 FYNNEI. The CDR3 contains 16 residues. The CDR3 bases are TGTGTCATTGATTTAGCAGACAGCAACTCTGGAAACACCATATATTTT. This gives the protein CVIDLADSNSGNTIYF.

V and J are TRBV19 and TRBJ1-3, with 8 nucleotides matching TRBD1. CDR3 length: 13 amino acids. The V and J ends lost 5 bases and 6 bases, in that order; junction bases with no gene match: 3. In germline, CDR1 is LNHDA, CDR2 SQIVND (reference sequence). Here the CDR3 reads CASSWTGKNTIYF. The DNA for the CDR3 is TGTGCCAGTAGTTGGACAGGGAAAAACACCATATATTTT.

This chain connects TRBV9 to TRBJ2-3; TRBD2 agrees at 8 bases. With V trimmed by 4 bases and J by 0 bases, 7 bases remained unmatched. Germline V gives CDR1 SGDLS, CDR2 YYNGEE. The CDR3 runs to 16 residues. The CDR3 nucleotides are TGTGCCAGCAGCCCCGGGGGGGCTTCTAGCACAGATACGCAGTATTTT. Protein sequence: CASSPGGASSTDTQYF.